These 31 T cell receptor beta chains originate from one sample sequenced in a study of prognosis after radiotherapy for stage I lung cancer. Genomic DNA provided the template from which TCR beta CDR3 was amplified by two-round multiplex PCR. Initially, in first-round PCR, primers specific to each TRBV and TRBJ gene were used. TCRdb re-called the multiplex PCR reads with MiXCR, one entry per CDR3 protein. The data contain over 30,000 distinct CDR3 sequences, around 22% of them singletons. Sequencing used PBMCs, obtained before or after stereotactic body radiation therapy (not recorded which). All receptors derive from a donor at least 50 years old with non-small cell lung cancer.

This clonotype was observed once. This probably arose from a read error, given a far larger clone one base away. This sequence joins TRBV25-1 and TRBJ2-3; D remains ambiguous. V was cut by 4 bases and J by 4 bases, with 6 bases left in between. CDR1 and CDR2 from the germline V gene are MGHDK and SYGVNS. The CDR3 contains 12 residues. In DNA, the CDR3 is TGTGCCAGCAGTGTGAGCTCAGATACGCAGTATTTT. This codes for CASSVSSDTQYF.

This clonotype appeared many times. The rearrangement links TRBV27 to TRBJ2-7, with a weak D call TRBD2 (6 bases). CDR1 is MNHEY, CDR2 SMNVEV, per germline (reference sequence). The CDR3 has 17 residues. Deletions cut 8 bases from V and 0 bases from J, with 23 bases between. The CDR3 is CASQRAGTAGSSYEQYF. CDR3 coding DNA: TGTGCCAGCCAACGGGCGGGGACGGCGGGGAGCTCCTACGAGCAGTACTTC.

This clonotype was seen repeatedly, ten times or more. The rearrangement joins TRBV4-1 to TRBJ1-1; a weak D match, TRBD1 (6 bases). Trimming took 4 bases from V and 11 from J, leaving 17 bases between them. CDR1 and CDR2 (germline): MGHRA, YSYEKL. The CDR3 has 13 amino acids. The chain's CDR3 is CASSLDSFRDAFF. CDR3 nucleotides: TGCGCCAGCAGCCTGGACAGTTTCCGCGATGCTTTCTTT.

This clonotype was seen ten or more times. The chain couples TRBV27 to TRBJ1-1; TRBD1 might be the D (6 bases). V gave up 2 bases and J gave up 1 base, with 8 bases separating them. Germline V lookup: CDR1 MNHEY, CDR2 SMNVEV (reference sequence). This CDR3 is built from 14 residues. The CDR3 DNA follows: TGTGCCAGCAGTTTAGACAGGAAGAACACTGAAGCTTTCTTT. Amino acids: CASSLDRKNTEAFF.

This clonotype has at least ten counts. The V gene is TRBV29-1, the J gene TRBJ1-4; 11 bases agree with TRBD1. V lost 3 bases, J lost 6 bases, and 3 bases stayed unmatched. This CDR3 contains 14 residues. CDR1 SQVTM and CDR2 ANQGSEA come from the germline V gene. CDR3 sequence reads: CSVDTGQGDEKLFF. CDR3 coding DNA: TGCAGCGTTGACACGGGACAGGGGGATGAAAAACTGTTTTTT.

This clonotype was observed at least ten times. The chain has TRBV7-3 and TRBJ2-1; D remains ambiguous. V lost 4 bases and J lost 7, with 11 bases in between. There are 13 residues in the CDR3. Germline V gene lookup returns CDR1 SGHTA and CDR2 FQGTGA. The CDR3 loop is CASSSYSSNEQFF. CDR3 DNA: TGTGCCAGCAGCTCCTACTCCTCGAATGAGCAGTTCTTC.

Many counts were recorded for this clonotype. J is TRBJ2-5 and V is TRBV4-1; 7 bases are shared with TRBD2. CDR3 length: 14 residues. The trim removed 4 bases at V and 0 bases at J, leaving 2 bases unmatched. Germline V gene sequence: CDR1 MGHRA, CDR2 YSYEKL. CDR3 amino acids: CASSPGTNQETQYF. CDR3 nucleotide sequence: TGCGCCAGCAGCCCTGGGACTAACCAAGAGACCCAGTACTTC.

Comments on this clonotype: A far larger clone is off by one base, so a read error is likely. The chain combines TRBV6-2 or TRBV6-3 with TRBJ2-3; D might be TRBD1 or TRBD2, each matching 5 bases. The CDR3 is made up of 14 amino acids. Germline V gene sequence: CDR1 MNHEY, CDR2 SVGEGT. V lost 5 bases and J 11 bases, leaving 20 bases between the germline ends. CDR3 sequence reads: CASSASGARSVQYF. CDR3 coding DNA: TGTGCCAGCAGTGCATCCGGGGCCCGGAGTGTGCAGTATTTT.

This clonotype was found many times. This rearrangement joins TRBV5-6 to TRBJ2-3; 12 bases align to TRBD1. The CDR3 consists of 16 residues. The V segment lost 0 bases and the J segment 7 bases; nucleotides outside the gene matches: 6. Germline loops: CDR1 SGHDT, CDR2 YYEEEE. In nucleotides, the CDR3 is TGTGCCAGCAGCTTGGTGGGACAGGGGGCCGCGAATACGCAGTATTTT. Its translation: CASSLVGQGAANTQYF.

This clonotype was found many times. The rearrangement joins TRBV19 to TRBJ1-4; 9 nucleotides agree with TRBD1. The CDR3 covers 16 residues. Germline V gives CDR1 LNHDA, CDR2 SQIVND (reference sequence). Trimming took 5 bases from V and 4 from J; bases not matched to a gene: 8. The DNA of the CDR3 is TGTGCCAGTAGTTCCACCACAGGGGGCATTAATGAAAAACTGTTTTTT. Translating it yields CASSSTTGGINEKLFF.

This clonotype came up many times. The rearrangement joins TRBV6-1 to TRBJ1-5; 7 bases agree with TRBD1. V gave up 4 bases and J gave up 4 bases; unmatched junction bases: 7. There are 15 residues in the CDR3. Germline V gene sequence: CDR1 MNHNS, CDR2 SASEGT. This CDR3 reads CASSVQGGWNQPQHF. The CDR3 DNA reads as TGTGCCAGCAGTGTCCAGGGGGGGTGGAATCAGCCCCAGCATTTT.

Concerning this clonotype: A much larger clone lies one base from this, so it may be a read error. V usage is TRBV20-1 and J usage is TRBJ1-1; a possible D gene is TRBD1 (5 bases). Trimming stripped 5 bases from V and 0 bases from J, with 13 bases between. The CDR3 has 14 residues. CDR1 DFQATT and CDR2 SNEGSKA come from the germline V gene (reference sequence). In nucleotides, the CDR3 is TGCAGTGCTCGGGAGGACACCATGAACACTGAAGCTTTCTTT. Amino acid sequence: CSAREDTMNTEAFF.

CDR3 loop: CASSQDRAEYGYTF. The CDR3 DNA sequence: TGTGCCAGCAGCCAAGATCGAGCAGAATATGGCTACACCTTC. The chain carries TRBV4-2 and TRBJ1-2; D ambiguous. The CDR3 has 14 amino acids. The V and J ends lost 0 bases and 5 bases respectively, with 10 bases between them. The V gene's germline CDR1 is LGHNA and CDR2 YNFKEQ.

In its sample, this clonotype was seen many times. The DNA for the CDR3 is TGCGCCAGCAGCTTGAGCCAAGGGACTGAAGCTTTCTTT. Amino acids: CASSLSQGTEAFF. The rearrangement joins TRBV5-1 to TRBJ1-1, with D uncertain. Germline lookup yields CDR1 SGHRS and CDR2 YFSETQ. The V and J ends lost 1 base and 5 bases respectively, with 9 bases between them. This CDR3 has 13 amino acids.

This clonotype was seen at least ten times. The chain recombines TRBV6-1 with TRBJ1-4; D not resolved. The CDR3 sequence is 15 residues long. Germline loops: CDR1 MNHNS, CDR2 SASEGT. Deletions cut 3 bases from V and 4 bases from J, with 12 bases between. The CDR3 spells CASSDRGYINEKLFF. Here the CDR3 DNA reads TGTGCCAGCAGTGATCGAGGGTACATTAATGAAAAACTGTTTTTT.

In regard to this clonotype: A much larger clone differs by one base, so this may be a read error. This chain joins TRBV20-1 and TRBJ2-5, with a weak D call TRBD2 (5 bases). The V and J ends lost 3 bases and 7 bases respectively, with 15 bases between them. The CDR3 is 13 amino acids. Per germline, CDR1 DFQATT and CDR2 SNEGSKA (reference sequence). CDR3 in DNA: TGCAGTGCTAGCGATCCCACTGCGGGGACCCAGTACTTC. It translates to CSASDPTAGTQYF.

This clonotype was seen repeatedly, ten times or more. The chain employs TRBV5-1 and TRBJ2-2, with 7 bases that match TRBD2. V lost 4 bases and J lost 0; bases outside the gene matches: 6. CDR1 and CDR2 from the germline V gene are SGHRS and YFSETQ. The CDR3 covers 16 residues. The CDR3, as DNA: TGCGCCAGCAGCGGGAGGGACGGTACGAACACCGGGGAGCTGTTTTTT. Protein: CASSGRDGTNTGELFF.

This clonotype was counted many times. The V call is TRBV27, the J call TRBJ1-5, with 12 bases that match TRBD1. Germline CDR1 reads MNHEY; CDR2 reads SMNVEV (reference sequence). CDR3 length: 17 residues. J was trimmed by 5 bases and V by 5 bases; bases with no gene match: 10. CDR3: CASSLGWDRGQDQPQHF. For the CDR3, the DNA is TGTGCCAGCAGTCTGGGGTGGGACAGGGGGCAGGATCAGCCCCAGCATTTT.

This clonotype showed up many times. The chain recombines TRBV2 with TRBJ2-7; D is uncertain. Germline CDR1 is SNHLY and CDR2 is FYNNEI. V lost 6 bases, J lost 2 bases, and 17 bases lay in between. The CDR3 spans 15 residues. CDR3 amino acids: CASRNSPEKTYEQYF. CDR3 DNA sequence: TGTGCCAGCAGGAACAGTCCCGAGAAGACCTACGAGCAGTACTTC.

About this clonotype itself: With only one base between it and a far larger clone, this is likely a read error. V usage is TRBV6-1 and J usage is TRBJ2-7; D gene unclear. Germline CDR1 and CDR2: MNHNS and SASEGT. This CDR3 region has 15 residues. The CDR3: CAISYERFGSYEQYF. CDR3 nucleotide sequence: TGTGCCATCAGTTACGAAAGGTTTGGCTCCTACGAGCAGTACTTC.

In the case of this clonotype: This may be a read error: a much more frequent sequence differs by one nucleotide. The V and J genes are TRBV20-1 and TRBJ2-5; 10 nucleotides agree with TRBD2. Trimming took 2 bases from V and 1 from J; bases not matched to a gene: 7. The CDR3 extends over 16 amino acids. Germline V gene lookup returns CDR1 DFQATT and CDR2 SNEGSKA (reference sequence). DNA of the CDR3: TGCAGTGCTAGACTCCGACTAGCGGGCCTCCAAGAGACCCAGTACTTC. Protein product: CSARLRLAGLQETQYF.

Ten or more counts support this clonotype. J is TRBJ1-4 and V is TRBV7-9; D is unresolved. Germline loops: CDR1 SEHNR, CDR2 FQNEAQ (reference sequence). This CDR3 region has 15 residues. V lost 1 base, J lost 6 bases, and 12 bases lay in between. The CDR3 DNA follows: TGTGCCAGCAGCTTAGAGGGCCGCGGTTATGAAAAACTGTTTTTT. Translated: CASSLEGRGYEKLFF.

This clonotype was counted many times. The V gene is TRBV4-1, the J gene TRBJ1-6, with TRBD1 matching over 11 bases. V trimming: 2 bases; J trimming: 9 bases; junction bases outside the gene matches: 6. CDR3 length equals 16 residues. In germline, CDR1 is MGHRA, CDR2 YSYEKL. CDR3 sequence reads: CASSQTGTGGRSPLHF. The CDR3 nucleotides read TGCGCCAGCAGCCAAACCGGGACAGGGGGGCGTTCACCCCTCCACTTT.

This clonotype showed up many times. CDR3 region: CAISEGHNEQFF. The DNA for the CDR3 is TGTGCCATCAGTGAGGGACACAATGAGCAGTTCTTC. The rearrangement uses TRBV10-3 and TRBJ2-1; D ambiguous. V was trimmed by 2 bases and J by 5 bases, leaving 4 bases between them. The CDR3 length is 12 residues. CDR1 and CDR2 (germline): ENHRY, SYGVKD.

Turning to this clonotype: At one of its ends the junction is not consistent with the germline gene, which may arise from a read error. The chain joins TRBV11-3 to TRBJ2-5; TRBD2 agrees at 13 bases. Germline assignment: CDR1 SGHNT and CDR2 YENEEA. This CDR3 comprises 18 residues. CDR3 DNA: TGTGCCACCAGCTCCGGACTAGCGGGGGCCCCGATGCAAGAGACCCAGTACTTC. This gives the protein CATSSGLAGAPMQETQYF.

This clonotype was seen ten or more times. The chain employs TRBV15 and TRBJ1-1; TRBD1 matches at 7 bases. Trimming cost V 1 base and J 1 base; bases outside gene matches: 9. CDR3 size: 17 residues. The germline gives CDR1 LNHNV, CDR2 YYDKDF (reference sequence). The chain's CDR3 is CATSRVQEGQKNTEAFF. The DNA for the CDR3 is TGTGCCACCAGCAGAGTGCAAGAGGGACAGAAGAACACTGAAGCTTTCTTT.

This clonotype has a count of ten or more. The chain has TRBV27 and TRBJ2-3; 12 bases match TRBD2. Germline loops: CDR1 MNHEY, CDR2 SMNVEV (reference sequence). Germline trimming cut 0 bases from V and 1 base from J; bases unmatched to any gene: 8. This CDR3 is 19 amino acids long. Written as DNA, the CDR3 is TGTGCCAGCAGTTTATCGAGGCTAGCGGGAGGGCGCGGCACAGATACGCAGTATTTT. Residues: CASSLSRLAGGRGTDTQYF.

In the case of this clonotype: Since a much larger clone is just one base distant, this may be a read error. The chain joins TRBV19 to TRBJ1-1; D may be TRBD1 (6 bases). The length of the CDR3 is 14 residues. From germline, CDR1 is LNHDA and CDR2 SQIVND (reference sequence). The CDR3 DNA reads as TGTGCCAGTAGTTTAAGGGAAGGGGACACTGGAGCTTTCTTT. Encoded protein: CASSLREGDTGAFF.

This clonotype was recorded at least ten times. The CDR3 spells CASSYLTVSEPQHF. DNA of the CDR3: TGTGCCAGCAGTTACCTCACAGTTAGCGAGCCCCAGCATTTT. The J gene is TRBJ1-5, the V gene TRBV6-5; the D is unclear. There are 14 residues in the CDR3. Looked up from germline, CDR1 is MNHEY and CDR2 is SVGAGI. V lost 2 bases and J lost 8, with 13 bases in between.

This clonotype was detected many times. The chain joins TRBV7-8 to TRBJ2-5; D gene ambiguous. Trimming cost V 8 bases and J 0 bases, with 10 bases left between them. The CDR3 totals 13 residues. The germline V gene encodes CDR1 SGHVS and CDR2 FQNEAQ. CDR3 amino acids: CASHNGDQETQYF. CDR3 DNA: TGTGCCAGCCACAATGGGGACCAAGAGACCCAGTACTTC.

With respect to this clonotype: The conserved phenylalanine or tryptophan is not found at the CDR3 terminus, so this likely reflects a read error. V gene TRBV20-1 combines with J gene TRBJ2-3; possibly TRBD2 for D (5 bases). V lost 6 bases and J 3 bases, leaving 16 bases between the germline ends. CDR1 is DFQATT and CDR2 is SNEGSKA in the germline V gene (reference sequence). The CDR3 totals 14 residues. The CDR3 spells CSASEGERTDTQYS. DNA of the CDR3: TGCAGTGCCTCTGAGGGCGAGAGAACAGATACGCAGTATTCT.